Presented here are 5 T cell receptor beta chains from one specimen sequenced in a study of T cells in Graves' hyperthyroidism and ophthalmopathy. From RNA transcripts, TCR beta CDR3 regions were amplified. An initial round of RT-PCR targeting the TCR CDR3 relied on the HTBI primer set. MiXCR was run by TCRdb on the multiplex PCR reads, yielding one entry per CDR3 protein. The sample contains some 700,000 distinct CDR3 sequences, approximately 15% of which appear only once. The sample taken for sequencing was blood. The receptor source for this set is a man aged 50 to 60 with Graves' hyperthyroidism.

V is TRBV27 and J is TRBJ1-5; the match to TRBD1 covers 9 bases. CDR3 size: 15 residues. Germline V CDR1 and CDR2: MNHEY, SMNVEV (reference sequence). V trimming: 2 bases; J trimming: 6 bases; junction bases outside the gene matches: 5. In DNA, the CDR3 is TGTGCCAGCAGTTTACGACAGGGGGTAGGTCAGCCCCAGCATTTT. It is translated as CASSLRQGVGQPQHF.

At least ten counts were recorded for this clonotype. The chain is built from TRBV2 and TRBJ2-2, with 9 nucleotides matching TRBD2. The V gene's germline CDR1 is SNHLY and CDR2 FYNNEI. J was trimmed by 2 bases and V by 7 bases; bases with no gene match: 8. The CDR3 length is 16 residues. The CDR3 DNA reads as TGTGCCAGCAACCTCCTAGCGGGGCTCAACACCGGGGAGCTGTTTTTT. Translation: CASNLLAGLNTGELFF.

This clonotype was found a few times. This sequence joins TRBV20-1 and TRBJ1-6, with 7 bases identical to TRBD1. Germline lookup yields CDR1 DFQATT and CDR2 SNEGSKA (reference sequence). This CDR3 comprises 16 residues. After removal of 6 bases from V and 10 bases from J, the junction contained 18 bases not matched to a gene. The CDR3 DNA reads as TGCAGTGCAAGACCGGAGACAGGGCTCAAGGGGTCACCCCTCCACTTT. This sequence encodes CSARPETGLKGSPLHF.

The chain uses TRBV28 and TRBJ2-7; TRBD2 is a possible D gene (6 bases). This CDR3 contains 13 residues. Between the trimmed V and J ends, which lost 6 bases and 7 bases, there was a span of 16 bases. Germline CDR1 is MDHEN and CDR2 is SYDVKM. CDR3 sequence reads: CASSITLGREQYF. CDR3 in DNA: TGTGCCAGCAGCATTACTTTGGGGAGGGAGCAGTACTTC.

This clonotype was picked up many times. The chain is built from TRBV20-1 and TRBJ2-7; 9 bases align to TRBD2. Germline V lookup: CDR1 DFQATT, CDR2 SNEGSKA (reference sequence). J gave up 5 bases and V 2 bases, and 10 bases lay outside the gene matches. CDR3 length: 15 amino acids. CDR3 DNA: TGCAGTGCTAGAAGGTTCGGGCGGGAGGGGAACGAGCAGTACTTC. It codes for CSARRFGREGNEQYF.